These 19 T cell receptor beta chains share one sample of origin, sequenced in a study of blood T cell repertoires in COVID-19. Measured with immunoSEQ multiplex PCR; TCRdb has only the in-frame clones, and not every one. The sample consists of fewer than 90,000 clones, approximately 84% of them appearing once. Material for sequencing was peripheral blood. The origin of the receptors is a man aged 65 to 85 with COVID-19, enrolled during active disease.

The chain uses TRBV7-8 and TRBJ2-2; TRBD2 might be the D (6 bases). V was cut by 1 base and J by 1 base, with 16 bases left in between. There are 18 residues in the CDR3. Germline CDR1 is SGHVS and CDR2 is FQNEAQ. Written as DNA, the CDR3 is TGTGCCAGCAGCTTAGTGTCCATTCGGGGGATGAACACCGGGGAGCTGTTTTTT. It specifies CASSLVSIRGMNTGELFF.

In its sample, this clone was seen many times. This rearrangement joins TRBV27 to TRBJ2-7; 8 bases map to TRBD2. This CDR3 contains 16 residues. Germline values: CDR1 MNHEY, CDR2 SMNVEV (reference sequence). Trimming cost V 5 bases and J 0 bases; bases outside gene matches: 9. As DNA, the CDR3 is TGTGCCAGCAGTGGGGGGTCCGGGACTAGCTCCTACGAGCAGTACTTC. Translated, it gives CASSGGSGTSSYEQYF.

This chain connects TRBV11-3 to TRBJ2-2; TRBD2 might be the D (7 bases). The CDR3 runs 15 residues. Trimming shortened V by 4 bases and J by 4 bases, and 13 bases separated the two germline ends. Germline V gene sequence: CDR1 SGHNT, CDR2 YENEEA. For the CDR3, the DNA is TGTGCCAGCAGCTCGGACGGGGGGCTCACCGGGGAGCTGTTTTTT. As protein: CASSSDGGLTGELFF.

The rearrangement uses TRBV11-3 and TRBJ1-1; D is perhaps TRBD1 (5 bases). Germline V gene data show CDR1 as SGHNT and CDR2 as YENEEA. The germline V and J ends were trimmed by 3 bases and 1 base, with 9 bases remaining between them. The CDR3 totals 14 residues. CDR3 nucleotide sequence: TGTGCCAGCAGCTTTTCTGGGGCGAACACTGAAGCTTTCTTT. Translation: CASSFSGANTEAFF.

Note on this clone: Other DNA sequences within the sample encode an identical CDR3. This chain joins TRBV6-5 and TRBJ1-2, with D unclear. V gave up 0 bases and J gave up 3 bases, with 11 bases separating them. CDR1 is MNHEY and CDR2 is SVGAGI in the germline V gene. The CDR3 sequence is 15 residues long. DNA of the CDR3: TGTGCCAGCAGTTACTCCCGAAACGGTGACTATGGCTACACCTTC. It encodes CASSYSRNGDYGYTF.

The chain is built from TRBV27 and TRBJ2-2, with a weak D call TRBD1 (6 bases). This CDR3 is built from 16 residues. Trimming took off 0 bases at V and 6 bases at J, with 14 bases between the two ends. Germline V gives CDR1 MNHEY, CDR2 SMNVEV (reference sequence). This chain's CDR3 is CASSLSWDILSGELFF. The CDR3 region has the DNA TGTGCCAGCAGTTTATCGTGGGACATCCTTTCCGGGGAGCTGTTTTTT.

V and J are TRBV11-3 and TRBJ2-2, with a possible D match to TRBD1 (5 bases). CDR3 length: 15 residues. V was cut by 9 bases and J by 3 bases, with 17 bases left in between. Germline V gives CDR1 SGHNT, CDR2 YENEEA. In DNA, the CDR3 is TGTGCCAGTAAGGGCCCCGTGACAGACACCGGGGAGCTGTTTTTT. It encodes CASKGPVTDTGELFF.

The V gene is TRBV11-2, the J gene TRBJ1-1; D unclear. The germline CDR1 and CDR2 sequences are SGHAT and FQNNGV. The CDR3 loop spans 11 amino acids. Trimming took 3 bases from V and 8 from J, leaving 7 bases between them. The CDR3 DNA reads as TGTGCCAGCAGCTTTGGAGGAGAAGCTTTCTTT. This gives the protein CASSFGGEAFF.

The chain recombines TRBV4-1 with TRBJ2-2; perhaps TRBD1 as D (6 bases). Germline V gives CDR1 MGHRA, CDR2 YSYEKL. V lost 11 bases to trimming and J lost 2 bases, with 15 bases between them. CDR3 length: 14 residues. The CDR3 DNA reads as TGCGCCGCTAGGGGGTCGAGTAACACCGGGGAGCTGTTTTTT. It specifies CAARGSSNTGELFF.

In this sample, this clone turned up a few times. CDR3 DNA sequence: TGTGCCAGTAGTATTTTGGGGGGGGCCTATGAGCAGTTCTTC. This gives the protein CASSILGGAYEQFF. The rearrangement uses TRBV19 and TRBJ2-1; possible D gene TRBD2, 7 bases. V gave up 3 bases and J gave up 8 bases, with 14 bases separating them. This CDR3 spans 14 amino acids. Germline values: CDR1 LNHDA, CDR2 SQIVND (reference sequence).

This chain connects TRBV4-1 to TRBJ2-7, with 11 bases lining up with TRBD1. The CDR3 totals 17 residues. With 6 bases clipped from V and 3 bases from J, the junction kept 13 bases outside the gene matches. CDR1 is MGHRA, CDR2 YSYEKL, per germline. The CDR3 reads CASSPTYAGTGGYEQYF. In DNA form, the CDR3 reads TGCGCCAGCAGTCCAACTTATGCCGGGACAGGGGGCTACGAGCAGTACTTC.

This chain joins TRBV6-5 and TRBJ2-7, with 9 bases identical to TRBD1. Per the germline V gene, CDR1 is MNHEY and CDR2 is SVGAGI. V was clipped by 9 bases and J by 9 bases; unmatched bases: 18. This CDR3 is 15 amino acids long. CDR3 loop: CASIPSGTGRFRQYF. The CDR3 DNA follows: TGTGCCAGTATCCCCTCCGGGACAGGGAGATTTCGGCAGTACTTC.

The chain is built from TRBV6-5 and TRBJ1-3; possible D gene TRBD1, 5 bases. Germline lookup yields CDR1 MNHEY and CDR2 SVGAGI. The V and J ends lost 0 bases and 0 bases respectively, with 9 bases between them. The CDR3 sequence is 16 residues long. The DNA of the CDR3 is TGTGCCAGCAGTTACTCCAGGGCGTACTCTGGAAACACCATATATTTT. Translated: CASSYSRAYSGNTIYF.

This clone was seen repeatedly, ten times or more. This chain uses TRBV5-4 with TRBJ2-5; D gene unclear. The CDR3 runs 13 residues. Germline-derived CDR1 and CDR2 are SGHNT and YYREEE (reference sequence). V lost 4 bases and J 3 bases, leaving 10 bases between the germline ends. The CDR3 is CASSAAVEETQYF. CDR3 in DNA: TGTGCCAGCAGCGCCGCGGTCGAAGAGACCCAGTACTTC.

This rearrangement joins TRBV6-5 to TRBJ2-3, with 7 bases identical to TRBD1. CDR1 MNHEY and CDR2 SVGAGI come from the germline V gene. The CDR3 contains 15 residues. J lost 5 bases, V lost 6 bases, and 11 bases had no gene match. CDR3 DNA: TGTGCCAGCAGCGCTAGTAGCCAGGGGGAAGATACGCAGTATTTT. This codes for CASSASSQGEDTQYF.

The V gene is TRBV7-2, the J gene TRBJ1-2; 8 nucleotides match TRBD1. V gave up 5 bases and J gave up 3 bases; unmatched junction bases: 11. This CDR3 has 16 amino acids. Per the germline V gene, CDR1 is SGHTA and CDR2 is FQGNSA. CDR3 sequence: CASSLAYRGVDYGYTF. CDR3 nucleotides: TGTGCCAGCAGCCTCGCCTACAGGGGGGTGGACTATGGCTACACCTTC.

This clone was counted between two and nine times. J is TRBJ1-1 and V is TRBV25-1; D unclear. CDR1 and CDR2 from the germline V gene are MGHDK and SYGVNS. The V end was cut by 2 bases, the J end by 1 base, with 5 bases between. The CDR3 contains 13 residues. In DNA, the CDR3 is TGTGCCAGCAGTGAAGCCGGGAACACTGAAGCTTTCTTT. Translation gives CASSEAGNTEAFF.

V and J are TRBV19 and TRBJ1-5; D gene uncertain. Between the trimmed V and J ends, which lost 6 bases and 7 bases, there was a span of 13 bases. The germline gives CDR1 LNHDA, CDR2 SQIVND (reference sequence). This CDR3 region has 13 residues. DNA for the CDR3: TGTGCCAGTAGCGATACGCGGGCGCAGCCCCAGCATTTT. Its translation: CASSDTRAQPQHF.

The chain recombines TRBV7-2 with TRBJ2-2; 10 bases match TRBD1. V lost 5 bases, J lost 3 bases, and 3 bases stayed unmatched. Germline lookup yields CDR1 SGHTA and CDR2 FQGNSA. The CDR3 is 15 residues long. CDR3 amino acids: CASSRGTGDTGELFF. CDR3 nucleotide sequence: TGTGCCAGCAGCCGCGGGACAGGGGACACCGGGGAGCTGTTTTTT.